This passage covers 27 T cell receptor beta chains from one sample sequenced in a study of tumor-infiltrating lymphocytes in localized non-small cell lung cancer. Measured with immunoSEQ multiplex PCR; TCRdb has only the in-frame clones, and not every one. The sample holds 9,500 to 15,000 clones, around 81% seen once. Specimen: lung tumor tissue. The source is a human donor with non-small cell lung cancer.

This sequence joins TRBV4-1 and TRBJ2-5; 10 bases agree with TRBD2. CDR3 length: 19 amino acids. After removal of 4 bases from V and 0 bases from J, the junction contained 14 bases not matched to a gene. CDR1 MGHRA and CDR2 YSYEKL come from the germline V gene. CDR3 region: CASSLARGSGGTYQETQYF. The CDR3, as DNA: TGCGCCAGCAGCCTCGCCCGGGGTAGCGGGGGGACCTACCAAGAGACCCAGTACTTC.

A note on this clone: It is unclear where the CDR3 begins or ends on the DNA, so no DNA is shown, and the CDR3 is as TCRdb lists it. CDR3 region: CASSSSGETQYF. The gene calls are TRBV28 and TRBJ2-5; TRBD2 is the table's D call, not checked against the DNA. The CDR3 totals 12 residues, both ends included. Germline V gene sequence: CDR1 MDHEN, CDR2 SYDVKM.

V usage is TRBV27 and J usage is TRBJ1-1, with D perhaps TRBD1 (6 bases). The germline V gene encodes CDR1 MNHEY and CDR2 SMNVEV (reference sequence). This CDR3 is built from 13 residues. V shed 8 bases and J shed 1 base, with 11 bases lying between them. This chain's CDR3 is CASYREPNTEAFF. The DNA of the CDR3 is TGTGCCAGCTACAGGGAACCGAACACTGAAGCTTTCTTT.

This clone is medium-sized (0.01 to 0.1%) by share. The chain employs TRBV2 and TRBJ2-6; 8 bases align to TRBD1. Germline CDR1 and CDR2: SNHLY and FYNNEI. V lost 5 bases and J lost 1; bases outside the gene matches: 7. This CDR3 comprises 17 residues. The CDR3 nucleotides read TGTGCCAGCAGTACCCGACAGGGGATGTCTGGGGCCAACGTCCTGACTTTC. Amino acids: CASSTRQGMSGANVLTF.

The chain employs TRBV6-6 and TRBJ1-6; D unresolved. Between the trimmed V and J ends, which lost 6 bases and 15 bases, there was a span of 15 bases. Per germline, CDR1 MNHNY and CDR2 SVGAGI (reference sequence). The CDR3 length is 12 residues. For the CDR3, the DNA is TGTGCCAGCAGGGACGGTGTTACATACCTCCACTTT. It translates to CASRDGVTYLHF.

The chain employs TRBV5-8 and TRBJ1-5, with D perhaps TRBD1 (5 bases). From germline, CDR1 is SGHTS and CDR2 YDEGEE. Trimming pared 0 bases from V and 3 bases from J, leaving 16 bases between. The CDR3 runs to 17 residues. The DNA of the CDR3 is TGTGCCAGCAGCTTGGCCCGGGGCACCAAGAACAATCAGCCCCAGCATTTT. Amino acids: CASSLARGTKNNQPQHF.

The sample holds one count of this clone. This CDR3 is CASSQETIYTGELFF. CDR3 DNA sequence: TGCGCCAGCAGCCAAGAAACTATCTACACCGGGGAGCTGTTTTTT. The V call is TRBV4-1, the J call TRBJ2-2; D remains unclear. V lost 0 bases and J 3 bases, leaving 8 bases between the germline ends. This CDR3 comprises 15 residues. Germline-derived CDR1 and CDR2 are MGHRA and YSYEKL.

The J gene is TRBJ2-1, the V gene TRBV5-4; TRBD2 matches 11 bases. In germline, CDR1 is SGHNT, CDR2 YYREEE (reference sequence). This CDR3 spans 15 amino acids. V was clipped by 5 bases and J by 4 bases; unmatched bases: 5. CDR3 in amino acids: CASSTGTSGYNEQFF. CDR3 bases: TGTGCCAGCAGTACCGGGACTAGCGGTTACAATGAGCAGTTCTTC.

The CDR3 loop is CASSLSGRGLAGVYEQFF. CDR3 bases: TGTGCCAGCAGCTTATCTGGTCGAGGTCTAGCGGGGGTCTATGAGCAGTTCTTC. The V and J genes are TRBV13 and TRBJ2-1; 10 bases map to TRBD2. CDR1 is PRHDT, CDR2 FYEKMQ, per germline (reference sequence). The CDR3 is made up of 18 amino acids. The V and J ends lost 2 bases and 8 bases, in that order; junction bases with no gene match: 15.

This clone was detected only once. This chain's CDR3 is CASSAADRPGGANVLTF. The CDR3, as DNA: TGTGCCAGCAGTGCGGCGGACCGTCCCGGTGGGGCCAACGTCCTGACTTTC. The gene calls are TRBV25-1 and TRBJ2-6; D is undetermined. Germline V gene data show CDR1 as MGHDK and CDR2 as SYGVNS. This CDR3 contains 17 residues. V gave up 4 bases and J gave up 3 bases, with 16 bases separating them.

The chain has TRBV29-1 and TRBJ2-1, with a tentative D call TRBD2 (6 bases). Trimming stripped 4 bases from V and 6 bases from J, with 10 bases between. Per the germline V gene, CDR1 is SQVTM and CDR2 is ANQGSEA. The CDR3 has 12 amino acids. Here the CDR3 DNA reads TGCAGCGTTGTTAAGACTAGCAATGAGCAGTTCTTC. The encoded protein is CSVVKTSNEQFF.

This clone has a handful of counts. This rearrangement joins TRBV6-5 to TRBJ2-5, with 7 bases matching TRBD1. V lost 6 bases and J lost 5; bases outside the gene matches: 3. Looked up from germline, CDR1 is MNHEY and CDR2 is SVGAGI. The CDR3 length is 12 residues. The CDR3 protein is CASRTGMETQYF. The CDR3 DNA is TGTGCCAGCAGGACAGGGATGGAGACCCAGTACTTC.

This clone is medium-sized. CDR3 amino acids: CASGRDSGNQPQHF. CDR3 sequence (DNA): TGTGCCAGCGGCCGGGACAGCGGCAATCAGCCCCAGCATTTT. The V and J genes are TRBV18 and TRBJ1-5; 7 bases match TRBD1. J was trimmed by 2 bases and V by 8 bases; bases with no gene match: 6. The CDR3 sequence is 14 residues long. Germline V lookup: CDR1 KGHSH, CDR2 LQKENI.

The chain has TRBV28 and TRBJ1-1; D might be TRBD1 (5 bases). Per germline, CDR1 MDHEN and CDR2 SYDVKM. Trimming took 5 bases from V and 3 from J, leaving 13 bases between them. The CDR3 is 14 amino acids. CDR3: CASSPLGVDTEAFF. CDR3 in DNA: TGTGCCAGCAGTCCGCTGGGGGTCGACACTGAAGCTTTCTTT.

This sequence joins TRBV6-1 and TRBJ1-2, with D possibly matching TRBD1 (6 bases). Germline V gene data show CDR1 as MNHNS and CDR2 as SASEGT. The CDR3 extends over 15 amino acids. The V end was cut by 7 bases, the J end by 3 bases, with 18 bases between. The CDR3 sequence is CASTPGTSKDYGYTF. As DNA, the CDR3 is TGTGCCAGCACCCCCGGGACAAGCAAAGACTATGGCTACACCTTC.

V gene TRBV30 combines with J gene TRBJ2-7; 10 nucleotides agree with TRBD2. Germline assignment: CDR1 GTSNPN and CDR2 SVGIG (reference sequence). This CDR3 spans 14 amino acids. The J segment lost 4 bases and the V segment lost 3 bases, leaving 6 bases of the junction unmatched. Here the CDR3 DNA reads TGTGCCTGGAGGGAAGCGGGAGGGCCGTACGAGCAGTACTTC. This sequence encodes CAWREAGGPYEQYF.

This chain's CDR3 is CASSLSGPDTQYF. The CDR3 nucleotides are TGCGCCAGCAGCTTGTCGGGACCAGATACGCAGTATTTT. The chain is built from TRBV5-1 and TRBJ2-3; the D gene could be TRBD1 or TRBD2 (5 bases each). The germline CDR1 and CDR2 sequences are SGHRS and YFSETQ. The CDR3 is 13 amino acids. V was cut by 1 base and J by 4 bases, with 7 bases left in between.

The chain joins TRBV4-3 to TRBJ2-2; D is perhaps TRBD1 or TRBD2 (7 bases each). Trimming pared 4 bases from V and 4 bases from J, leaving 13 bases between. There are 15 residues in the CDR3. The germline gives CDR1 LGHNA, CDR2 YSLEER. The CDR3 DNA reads TGCGCCAGCAGCCTCAGGGGGGGCAGCACCGGGGAGCTGTTTTTT. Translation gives CASSLRGGSTGELFF.

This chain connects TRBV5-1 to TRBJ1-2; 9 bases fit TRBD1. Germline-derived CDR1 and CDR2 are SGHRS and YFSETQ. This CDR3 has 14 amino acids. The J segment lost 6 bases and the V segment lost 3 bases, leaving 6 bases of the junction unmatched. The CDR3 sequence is CASSSGQGSDGYTF. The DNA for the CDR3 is TGCGCCAGCAGCTCAGGACAGGGGAGCGATGGCTACACCTTC.

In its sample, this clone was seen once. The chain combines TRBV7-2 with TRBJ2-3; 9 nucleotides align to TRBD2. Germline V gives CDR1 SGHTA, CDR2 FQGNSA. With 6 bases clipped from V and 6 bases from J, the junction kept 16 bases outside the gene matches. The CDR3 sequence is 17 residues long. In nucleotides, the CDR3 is TGTGCCAGCAGTTTATCGGCCGCGGGGGGGCCGGGTGATACGCAGTATTTT. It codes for CASSLSAAGGPGDTQYF.

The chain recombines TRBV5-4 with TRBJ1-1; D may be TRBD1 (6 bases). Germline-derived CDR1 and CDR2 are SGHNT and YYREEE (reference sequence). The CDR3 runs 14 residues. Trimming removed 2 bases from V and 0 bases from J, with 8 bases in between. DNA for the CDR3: TGTGCCAGCAGCTTACGGGACATGAACACTGAAGCTTTCTTT. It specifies CASSLRDMNTEAFF.

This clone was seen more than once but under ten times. The CDR3 loop reads CASSPSYEQYF. The CDR3 nucleotides read TGCGCCAGCAGTCCTTCCTACGAGCAGTACTTC. This rearrangement joins TRBV10-2 to TRBJ2-7; no definite D call. This CDR3 is 11 amino acids long. V was pared by 5 bases and J by 1 base, with 3 bases between. The germline CDR1 and CDR2 sequences are WSHSY and SAAADI.

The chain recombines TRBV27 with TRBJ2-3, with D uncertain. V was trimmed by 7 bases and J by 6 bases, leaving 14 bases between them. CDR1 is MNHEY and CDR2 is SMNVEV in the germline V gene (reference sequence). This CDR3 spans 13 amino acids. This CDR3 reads CASIPPDADTQYF. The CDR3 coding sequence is TGTGCCAGCATTCCCCCCGATGCCGATACGCAGTATTTT.

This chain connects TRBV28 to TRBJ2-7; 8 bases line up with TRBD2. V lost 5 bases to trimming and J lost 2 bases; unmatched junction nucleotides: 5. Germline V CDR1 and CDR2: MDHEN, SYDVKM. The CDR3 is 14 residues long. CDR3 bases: TGTGCCAGCAGTCCCGGGGGACTAGCCTACGAGCAGTACTTC. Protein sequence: CASSPGGLAYEQYF.

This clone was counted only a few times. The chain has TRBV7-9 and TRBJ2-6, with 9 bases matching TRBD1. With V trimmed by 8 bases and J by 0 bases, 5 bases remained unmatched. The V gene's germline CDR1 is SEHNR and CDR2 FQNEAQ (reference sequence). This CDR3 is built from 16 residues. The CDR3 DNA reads TGTGCCAGCGGACAGGGGTCCTCCTCTGGGGCCAACGTCCTGACTTTC. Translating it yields CASGQGSSSGANVLTF. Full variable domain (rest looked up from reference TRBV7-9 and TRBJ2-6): DTGVSQNPRHKITKRGQNVTFRCDPISEHNRLYWYRQTLGQGPEFLTYFQNEAQLEKSRLLSDRFSAERPKGSFSTLEIQRTEQGDSAMYLCASGQGSSSGANVLTFGAGSRLTVL.

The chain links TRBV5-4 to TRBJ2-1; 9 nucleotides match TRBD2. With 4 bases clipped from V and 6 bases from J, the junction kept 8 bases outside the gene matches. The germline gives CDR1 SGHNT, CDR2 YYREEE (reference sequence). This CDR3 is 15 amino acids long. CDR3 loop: CASSLRGGSGNEQFF. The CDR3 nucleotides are TGTGCCAGCAGCCTGCGGGGGGGCTCGGGCAATGAGCAGTTCTTC.

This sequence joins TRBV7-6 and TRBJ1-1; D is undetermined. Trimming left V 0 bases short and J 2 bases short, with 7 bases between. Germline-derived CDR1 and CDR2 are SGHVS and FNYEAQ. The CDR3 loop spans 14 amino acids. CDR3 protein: CASSLAQGNTEAFF. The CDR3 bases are TGTGCCAGCAGCTTAGCGCAAGGTAACACTGAAGCTTTCTTT.